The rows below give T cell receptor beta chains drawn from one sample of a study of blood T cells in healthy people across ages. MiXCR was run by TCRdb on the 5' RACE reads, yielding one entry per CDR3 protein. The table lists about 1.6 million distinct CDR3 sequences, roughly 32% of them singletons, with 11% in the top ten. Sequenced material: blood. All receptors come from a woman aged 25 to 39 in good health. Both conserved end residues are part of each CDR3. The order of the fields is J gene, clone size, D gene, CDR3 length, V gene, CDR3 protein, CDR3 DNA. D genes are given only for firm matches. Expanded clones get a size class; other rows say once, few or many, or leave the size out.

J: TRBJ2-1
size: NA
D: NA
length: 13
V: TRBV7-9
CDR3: CASSFAAWGEQFF
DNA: TGTGCCAGCAGCTTTGCGGCTTGGGGTGAGCAGTTCTTC

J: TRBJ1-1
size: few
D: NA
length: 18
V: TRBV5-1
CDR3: CASSPLRPAGSQNTEAFF
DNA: TGCGCCAGCAGCCCCCTTAGACCGGCAGGGAGTCAGAACACTGAAGCTTTCTTT

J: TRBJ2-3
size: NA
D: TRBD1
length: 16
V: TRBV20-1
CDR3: CSAKMNRGISTDTQYF
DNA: TGCAGTGCAAAAATGAACAGGGGTATTAGCACAGATACGCAGTATTTT

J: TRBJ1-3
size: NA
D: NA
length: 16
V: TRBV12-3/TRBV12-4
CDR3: CASSLGREGEGNTIYF
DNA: TGTGCCAGCAGTTTGGGCCGGGAGGGAGAAGGAAACACCATATATTTT

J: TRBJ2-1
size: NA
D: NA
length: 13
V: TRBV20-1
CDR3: CSASYALDNEQFF
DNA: TGCAGTGCCTCATATGCCCTAGACAATGAGCAGTTCTTC

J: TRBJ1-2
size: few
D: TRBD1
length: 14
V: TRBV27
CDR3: CASSRTGGLYGYTF
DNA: TGTGCCAGCAGCCGGACAGGGGGGCTCTATGGCTACACCTTC

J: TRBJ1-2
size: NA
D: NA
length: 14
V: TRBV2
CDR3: CASRGEAGNYGYTF
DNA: TGTGCCAGCAGGGGTGAAGCAGGGAACTATGGCTACACCTTC

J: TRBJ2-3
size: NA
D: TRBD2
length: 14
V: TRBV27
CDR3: CATGAGGVSDTQYF
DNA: TGTGCTACGGGGGCGGGGGGGGTCTCAGATACGCAGTATTTT

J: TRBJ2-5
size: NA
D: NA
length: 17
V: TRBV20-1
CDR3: CSARDKWGLTEQETQYF
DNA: TGCAGTGCTAGAGATAAGTGGGGTCTAACGGAACAAGAGACCCAGTACTTC

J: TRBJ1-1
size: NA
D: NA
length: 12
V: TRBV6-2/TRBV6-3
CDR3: CARSRGGYEAFF
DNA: TGTGCCCGCAGCCGGGGGGGCTATGAAGCTTTCTTT

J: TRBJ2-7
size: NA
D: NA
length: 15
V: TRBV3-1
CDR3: CASSQGRVSSYEQYF
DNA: TGTGCCAGCAGCCAAGGGAGGGTTAGCTCCTACGAGCAGTACTTC

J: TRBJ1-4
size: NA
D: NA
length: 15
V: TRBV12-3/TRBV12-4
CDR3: CASTGAAGSGEKLFF
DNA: TGTGCCAGCACCGGGGCGGCTGGGTCTGGCGAAAAACTGTTTTTT

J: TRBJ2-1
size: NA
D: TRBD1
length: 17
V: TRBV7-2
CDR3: CASSLGSGQGYGNEQFF
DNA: TGTGCCAGCAGCTTAGGGTCGGGACAGGGTTATGGGAATGAGCAGTTCTTC

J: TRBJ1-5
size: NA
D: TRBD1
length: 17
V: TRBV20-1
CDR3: CSARGAGQGKSNQPQHF
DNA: TGCAGTGCTAGGGGGGCTGGACAGGGGAAGAGCAATCAGCCCCAGCATTTT

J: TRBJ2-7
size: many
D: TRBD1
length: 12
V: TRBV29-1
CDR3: CSGGQGKNEQYF
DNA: TGCAGCGGCGGACAGGGAAAGAACGAGCAGTACTTC

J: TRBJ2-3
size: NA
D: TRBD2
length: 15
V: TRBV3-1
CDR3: CASSLRLAGSDTQYF
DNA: TGTGCCAGCAGCCTTCGACTAGCGGGCTCAGATACGCAGTATTTT

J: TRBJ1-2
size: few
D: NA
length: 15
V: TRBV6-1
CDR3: CASSEAGRLIYGYTF
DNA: TGTGCCAGCAGTGAAGCGGGGAGGCTGATCTATGGCTACACCTTC

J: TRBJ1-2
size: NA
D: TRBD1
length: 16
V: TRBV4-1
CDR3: CASSQEFGGTGSGYTF
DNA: TGCGCCAGCAGCCAGGAGTTTGGGGGGACAGGGAGCGGCTACACCTTC

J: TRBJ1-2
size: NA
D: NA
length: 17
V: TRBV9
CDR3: CASIVAGRASSNYGYTF
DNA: TGTGCCAGCATCGTAGCGGGGAGGGCTTCTTCTAACTATGGCTACACCTTC